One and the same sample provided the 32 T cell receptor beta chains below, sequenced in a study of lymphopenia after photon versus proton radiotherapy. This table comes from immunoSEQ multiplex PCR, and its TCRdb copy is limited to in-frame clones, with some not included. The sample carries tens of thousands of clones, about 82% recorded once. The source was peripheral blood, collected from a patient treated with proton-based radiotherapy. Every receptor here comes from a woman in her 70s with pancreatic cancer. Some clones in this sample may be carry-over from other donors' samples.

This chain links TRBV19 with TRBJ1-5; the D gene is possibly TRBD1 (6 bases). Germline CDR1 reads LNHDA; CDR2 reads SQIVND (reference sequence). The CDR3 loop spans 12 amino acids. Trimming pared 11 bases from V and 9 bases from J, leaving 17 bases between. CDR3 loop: CAAASTGRPQHF. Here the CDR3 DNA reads TGTGCCGCAGCAAGCACAGGGCGGCCCCAGCATTTT.

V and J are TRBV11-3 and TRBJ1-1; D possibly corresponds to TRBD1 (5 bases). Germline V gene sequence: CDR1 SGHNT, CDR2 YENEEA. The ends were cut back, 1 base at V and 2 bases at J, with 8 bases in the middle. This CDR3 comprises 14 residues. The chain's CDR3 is CASSLAGDNTEAFF. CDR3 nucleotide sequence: TGTGCCAGCAGCTTAGCGGGGGATAACACTGAAGCTTTCTTT.

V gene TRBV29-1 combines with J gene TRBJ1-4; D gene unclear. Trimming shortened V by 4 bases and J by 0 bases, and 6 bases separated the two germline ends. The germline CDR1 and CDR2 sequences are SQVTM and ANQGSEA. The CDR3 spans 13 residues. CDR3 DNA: TGCAGCGTTGGAGAGACAACTAATGAAAAACTGTTTTTT. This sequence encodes CSVGETTNEKLFF.

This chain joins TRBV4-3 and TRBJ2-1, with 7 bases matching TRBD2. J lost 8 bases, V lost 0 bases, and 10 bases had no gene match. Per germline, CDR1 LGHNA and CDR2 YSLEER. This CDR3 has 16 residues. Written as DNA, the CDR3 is TGCGCCAGCAGCCAAGAATTTCGACTAGCAGGAGATGAGCAGTTCTTC. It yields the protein CASSQEFRLAGDEQFF.

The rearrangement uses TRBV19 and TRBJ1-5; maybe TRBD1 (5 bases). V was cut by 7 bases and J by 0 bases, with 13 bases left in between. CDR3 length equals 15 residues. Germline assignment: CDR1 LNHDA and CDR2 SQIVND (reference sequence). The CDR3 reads CASKGAGDSNQPQHF. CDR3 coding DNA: TGTGCCAGTAAAGGGGCAGGCGATAGCAATCAGCCCCAGCATTTT.

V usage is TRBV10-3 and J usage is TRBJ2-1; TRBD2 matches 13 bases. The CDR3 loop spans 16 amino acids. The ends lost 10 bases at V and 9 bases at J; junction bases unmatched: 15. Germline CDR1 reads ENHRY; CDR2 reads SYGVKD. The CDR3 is CATGLAGARRLSEQFF. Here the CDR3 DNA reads TGTGCCACCGGACTAGCGGGAGCTCGACGTTTGAGTGAGCAGTTCTTC.

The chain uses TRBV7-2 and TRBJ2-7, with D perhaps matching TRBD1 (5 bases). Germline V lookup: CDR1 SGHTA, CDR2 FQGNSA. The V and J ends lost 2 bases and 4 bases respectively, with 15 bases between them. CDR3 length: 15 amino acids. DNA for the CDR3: TGTGCCAGCAGCTTATCCCCCTTAGACAGATACGAGCAGTACTTC. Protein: CASSLSPLDRYEQYF.

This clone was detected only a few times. CDR3 nucleotides: TGTGCCAGCATGGCGCCGGGGCCCGCGTGGAATCAGCCCCAGCATTTT. Its translation is CASMAPGPAWNQPQHF. The rearrangement links TRBV28 to TRBJ1-5, with D perhaps TRBD1 (5 bases). The CDR3 runs 16 residues. Germline V gene sequence: CDR1 MDHEN, CDR2 SYDVKM. V was cut by 7 bases and J by 4 bases, with 20 bases left in between.

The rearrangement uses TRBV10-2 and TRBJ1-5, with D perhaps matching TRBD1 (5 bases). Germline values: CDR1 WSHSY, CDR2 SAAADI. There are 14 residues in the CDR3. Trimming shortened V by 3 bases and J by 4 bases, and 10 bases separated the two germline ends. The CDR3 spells CASSDTGGNQPQHF. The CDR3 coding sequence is TGCGCCAGCAGTGATACAGGAGGGAATCAGCCCCAGCATTTT.

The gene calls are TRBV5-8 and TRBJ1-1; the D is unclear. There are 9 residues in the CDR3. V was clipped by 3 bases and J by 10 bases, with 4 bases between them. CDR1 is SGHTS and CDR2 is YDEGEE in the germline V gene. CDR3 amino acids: CASSYIAFF. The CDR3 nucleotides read TGTGCCAGCAGCTACATAGCTTTCTTT.

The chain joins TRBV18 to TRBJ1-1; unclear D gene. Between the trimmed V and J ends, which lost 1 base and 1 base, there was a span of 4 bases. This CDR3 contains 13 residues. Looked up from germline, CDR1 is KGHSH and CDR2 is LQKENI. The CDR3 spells CASSPQGNTEAFF. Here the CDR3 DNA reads TGTGCCAGCTCACCACAGGGGAACACTGAAGCTTTCTTT.

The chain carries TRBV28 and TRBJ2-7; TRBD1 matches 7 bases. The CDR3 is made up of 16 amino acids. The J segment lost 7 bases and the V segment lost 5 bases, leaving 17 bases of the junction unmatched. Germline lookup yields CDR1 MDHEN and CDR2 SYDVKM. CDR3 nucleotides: TGTGCCAGCAGTGACAGGGTCGGGACCGTTGAAAAAGAGCAGTACTTC. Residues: CASSDRVGTVEKEQYF.

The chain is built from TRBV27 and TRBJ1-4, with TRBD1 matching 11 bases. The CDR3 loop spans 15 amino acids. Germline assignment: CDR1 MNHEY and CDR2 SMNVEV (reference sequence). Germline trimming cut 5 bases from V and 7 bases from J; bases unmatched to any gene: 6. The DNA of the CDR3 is TGTGCCAGCAGTCCGGGGACAGGGGGTGTTGAAAAACTGTTTTTT. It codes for CASSPGTGGVEKLFF.

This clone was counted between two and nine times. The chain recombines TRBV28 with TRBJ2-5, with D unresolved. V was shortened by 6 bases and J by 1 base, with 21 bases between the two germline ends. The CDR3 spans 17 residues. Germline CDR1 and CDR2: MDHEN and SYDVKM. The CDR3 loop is CASSLSAPRLGQETQYF. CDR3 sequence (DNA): TGTGCCAGCAGCTTAAGTGCTCCTAGACTGGGCCAAGAGACCCAGTACTTC.

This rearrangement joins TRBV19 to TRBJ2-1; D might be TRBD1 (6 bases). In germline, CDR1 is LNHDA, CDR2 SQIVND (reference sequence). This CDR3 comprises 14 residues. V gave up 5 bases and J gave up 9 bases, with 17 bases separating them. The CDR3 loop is CASSPQRGTGEQFF. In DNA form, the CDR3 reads TGTGCCAGTAGTCCCCAAAGGGGGACGGGTGAGCAGTTCTTC. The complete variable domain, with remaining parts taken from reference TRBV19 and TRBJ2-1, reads DGGITQSPKYLFRKEGQNVTLSCEQNLNHDAMYWYRQDPGQGLRLIYYSQIVNDFQKGDIAEGYSVSREKKESFPLTVTSAQKNPTAFYLCASSPQRGTGEQFFGPGTRLTVL.

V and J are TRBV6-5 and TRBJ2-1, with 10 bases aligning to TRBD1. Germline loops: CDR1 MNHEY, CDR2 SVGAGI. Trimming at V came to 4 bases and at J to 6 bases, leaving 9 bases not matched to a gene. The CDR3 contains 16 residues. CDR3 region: CASSWITGTGANEQFF. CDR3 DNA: TGTGCCAGCAGTTGGATAACCGGGACAGGGGCCAATGAGCAGTTCTTC.

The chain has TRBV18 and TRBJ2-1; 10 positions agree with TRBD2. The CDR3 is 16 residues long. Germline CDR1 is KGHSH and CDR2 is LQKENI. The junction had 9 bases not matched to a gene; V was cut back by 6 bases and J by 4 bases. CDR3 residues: CASSLRASGSYNEQFF. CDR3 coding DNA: TGTGCCAGCTCTCTGAGGGCTAGCGGGAGTTACAATGAGCAGTTCTTC.

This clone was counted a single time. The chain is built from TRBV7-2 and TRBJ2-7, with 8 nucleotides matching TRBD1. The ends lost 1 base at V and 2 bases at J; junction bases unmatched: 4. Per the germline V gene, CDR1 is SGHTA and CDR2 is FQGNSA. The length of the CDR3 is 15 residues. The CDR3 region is CASSLVDRGTYEQYF. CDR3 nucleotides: TGTGCCAGCAGCTTAGTTGACAGGGGCACCTACGAGCAGTACTTC.

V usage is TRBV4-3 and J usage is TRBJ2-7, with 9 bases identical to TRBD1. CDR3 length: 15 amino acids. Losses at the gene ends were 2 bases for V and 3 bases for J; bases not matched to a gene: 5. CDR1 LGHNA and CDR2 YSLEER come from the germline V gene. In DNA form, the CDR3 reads TGCGCCAGCAGCCAAAACAGGGGGCGCAACTACGAGCAGTACTTC. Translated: CASSQNRGRNYEQYF.

Here the CDR3 reads CASSEGLAGPRDEQYF. CDR3 sequence (DNA): TGTGCCAGCAGCGAGGGGCTAGCGGGACCCCGCGACGAGCAGTACTTC. The rearrangement joins TRBV9 to TRBJ2-7; TRBD2 matches 9 bases. Germline CDR1 reads SGDLS; CDR2 reads YYNGEE. V was pared by 3 bases and J by 5 bases, with 12 bases of the junction left unmatched. CDR3 length: 16 amino acids.

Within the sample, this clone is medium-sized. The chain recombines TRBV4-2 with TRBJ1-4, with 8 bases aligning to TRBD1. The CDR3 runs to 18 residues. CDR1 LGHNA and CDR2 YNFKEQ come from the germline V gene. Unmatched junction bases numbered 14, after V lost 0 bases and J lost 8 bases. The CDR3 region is CASSQDTQAGQGGEKLFF. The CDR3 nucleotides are TGTGCCAGCAGCCAAGATACCCAAGCCGGACAGGGAGGGGAAAAACTGTTTTTT.

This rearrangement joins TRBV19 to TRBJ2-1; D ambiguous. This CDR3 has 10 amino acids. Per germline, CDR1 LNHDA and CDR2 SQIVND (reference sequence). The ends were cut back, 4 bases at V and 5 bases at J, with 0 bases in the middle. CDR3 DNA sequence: TGTGCCAGTAGTAACAATGAGCAGTTCTTC. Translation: CASSNNEQFF.

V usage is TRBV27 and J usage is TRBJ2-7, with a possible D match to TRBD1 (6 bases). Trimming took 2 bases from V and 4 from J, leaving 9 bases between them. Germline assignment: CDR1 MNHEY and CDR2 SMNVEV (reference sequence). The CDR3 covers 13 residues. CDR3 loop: CASSLKGEYEQYF. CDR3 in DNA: TGTGCCAGCAGTTTAAAGGGGGAATACGAGCAGTACTTC.

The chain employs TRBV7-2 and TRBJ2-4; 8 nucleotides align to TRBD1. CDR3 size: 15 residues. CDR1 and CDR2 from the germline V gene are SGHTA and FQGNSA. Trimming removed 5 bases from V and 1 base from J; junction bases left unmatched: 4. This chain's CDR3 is CASSPGQGAKNIQYF. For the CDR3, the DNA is TGTGCCAGCAGCCCAGGACAGGGTGCCAAAAACATTCAGTACTTC.

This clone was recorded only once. CDR3 amino acids: CASSQDRQISSYEQYF. The CDR3 nucleotides read TGCGCCAGCAGCCAAGATAGACAGATTAGCTCCTACGAGCAGTACTTC. This chain connects TRBV4-3 to TRBJ2-7; perhaps TRBD1 as D (5 bases). Trimming took 0 bases from V and 0 from J, leaving 12 bases between them. Germline V gene sequence: CDR1 LGHNA, CDR2 YSLEER. CDR3 size: 16 residues.

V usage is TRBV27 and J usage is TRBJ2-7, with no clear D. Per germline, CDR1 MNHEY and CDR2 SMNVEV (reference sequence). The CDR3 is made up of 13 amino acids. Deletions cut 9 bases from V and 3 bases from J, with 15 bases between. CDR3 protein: CARNLGSLYEQYF. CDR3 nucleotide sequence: TGTGCCAGGAACCTCGGGTCGCTCTACGAGCAGTACTTC.

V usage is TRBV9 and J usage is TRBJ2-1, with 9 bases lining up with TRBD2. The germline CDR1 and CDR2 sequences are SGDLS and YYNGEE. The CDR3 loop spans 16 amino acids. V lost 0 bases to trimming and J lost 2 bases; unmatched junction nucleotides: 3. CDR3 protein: CASSVEASGTYNEQFF. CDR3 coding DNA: TGTGCCAGCAGCGTAGAGGCTAGCGGGACCTACAATGAGCAGTTCTTC. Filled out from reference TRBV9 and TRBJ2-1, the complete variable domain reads DSGVTQTPKHLITATGQRVTLRCSPRSGDLSVYWYQQSLDQGLQFLIQYYNGEERAKGNILERFSAQQFPDLHSELNLSSLELGDSALYFCASSVEASGTYNEQFFGPGTRLTVL.

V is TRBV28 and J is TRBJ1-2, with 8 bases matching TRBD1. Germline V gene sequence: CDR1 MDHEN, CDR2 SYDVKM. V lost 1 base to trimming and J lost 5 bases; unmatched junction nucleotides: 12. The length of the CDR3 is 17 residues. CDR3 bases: TGTGCCAGCAGTTTATCGTACCCCGGGACAGGAGTATATGGCTACACCTTC. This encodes CASSLSYPGTGVYGYTF.

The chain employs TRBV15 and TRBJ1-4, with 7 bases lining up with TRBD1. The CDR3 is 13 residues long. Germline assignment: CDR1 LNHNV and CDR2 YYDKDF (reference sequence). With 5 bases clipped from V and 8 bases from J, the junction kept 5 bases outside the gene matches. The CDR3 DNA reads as TGTGCCACCAGCTCCCTGGACAGGGAAAAACTGTTTTTT. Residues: CATSSLDREKLFF. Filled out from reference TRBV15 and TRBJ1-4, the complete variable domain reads DAMVIQNPRYQVTQFGKPVTLSCSQTLNHNVMYWYQQKSSQAPKLLFHYYDKDFNNEADTPDNFQSRRPNTSFCFLDIRSPGLGDTAMYLCATSSLDREKLFFGSGTQLSVL.

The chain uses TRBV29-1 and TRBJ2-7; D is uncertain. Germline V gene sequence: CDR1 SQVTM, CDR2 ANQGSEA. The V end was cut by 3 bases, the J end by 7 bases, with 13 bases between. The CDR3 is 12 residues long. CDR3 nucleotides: TGCAGCGTTGATCATCTTGGGCATGAGCAGTACTTC. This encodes CSVDHLGHEQYF.

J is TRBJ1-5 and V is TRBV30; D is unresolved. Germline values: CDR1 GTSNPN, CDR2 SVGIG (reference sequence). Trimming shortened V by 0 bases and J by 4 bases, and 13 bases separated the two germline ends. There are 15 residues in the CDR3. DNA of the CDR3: TGTGCCTGGAGTGTATCAACAGAGCCGAATCAGCCCCAGCATTTT. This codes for CAWSVSTEPNQPQHF.

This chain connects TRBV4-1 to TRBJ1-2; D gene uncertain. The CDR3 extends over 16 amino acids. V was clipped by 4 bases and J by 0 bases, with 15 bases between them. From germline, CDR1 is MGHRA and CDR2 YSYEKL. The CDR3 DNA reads TGCGCCAGCAGCCCCCAATCGACACTGGCTAACTATGGCTACACCTTC. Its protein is CASSPQSTLANYGYTF.